The present T cell receptor (beta chain) was sequenced within a study of CD8+ T cells in alopecia areata listed by TCRdb under 2018. Describing the broader study: The treated patients took part in an open-label pilot trial in which moderate-to-severe alopecia areata was treated with oral tofacitinib at 5 to 10 mg twice daily. Patients stayed on tofacitinib for 6 to 18 months and then had 6 months of follow-up off drug so that delayed response and recurrence could be assessed. In both human patients and the C3H/HeJ mouse model, the study applied high-throughput TCRbeta sequencing to look at T cell clonal expansion in alopecia areata. Human TCRbeta sequencing covered scalp tissue and sorted CD4+ and CD8+ peripheral blood T cells from patchy and totalis/universalis alopecia areata patients and healthy controls. Biopsies were taken from tofacitinib-treated patients at baseline and again at 4 and 24 weeks into treatment, and several of those patients also had a later scalp biopsy. Clonality in the scalp was compared among normal scalp (n=4), patchy alopecia areata scalp (n=8), and alopecia totalis/universalis scalp (n=8). The RNA source kit depended on sample type: the PAXgene miRNA kit for fixed scalp, the miRNeasy kit for PBMCs, and the RNeasy kit for mouse skin. Amplification of TCRbeta CDR3 regions was done by immunoSEQ multiplex PCR using 35 Vbeta forward primers and 13 Jbeta reverse primers. Study-level results and caveats: Compared with mice, TCR sequences shared between patients were less clear, possibly partly because of HLA diversity across the patient population. Compared with normal scalp, lesional scalp, particularly in alopecia totalis/universalis, had higher clonality and more expanded CD8+ clones, which suggests antigenic drive. Resident alphabeta T cells in normal human skin are also sequenced, complicating scalp TCR repertoire analysis, unlike mouse skin dominated by gammadelta T cells.

The germline V gene gives CDR1 as SQVTM and CDR2 as ANQGSEA. V is clipped by 4 bases and J by 2 bases, and the sequence between their germline boundaries is 15 bases long. The CDR3 goes from the cysteine to the phenylalanine over 15 residues. Only the CDR3 DNA stays, 45 bases, in frame from base 1. This clone was detected a few times. Its antigen remains undetermined. No much larger clone exists at a distance of one base, and base qualities are not known. The protocol used for the library was the immunoSEQ multiplex PCR assay. RNA was extracted from all samples and reverse transcribed into cDNA, which served as template for TCR sequencing. First-strand cDNA was synthesized with SuperScript III using a 2:1 mix of oligo-dT and random hexamers. A synthetic immune receptor repertoire was used to assess amplification bias, and residual bias was removed computationally. The source study handled its data this way. Raw reads were preprocessed to remove errors, and CDR3 was defined according to IMGT conventions as the region from the conserved cysteine to phenylalanine. Clonality was computed by normalizing Shannon entropy by log2 of the number of productive unique TCRs and subtracting the result from 1. CD4 or CD8 identity of scalp clones was inferred by cross-referencing scalp TCRbeta sequences with sorted blood CD4 and CD8 repertoires. TCRdb limited this immuneACCESS table to in-frame rearrangements with V and J called. A share of clones is missing; checked studies link under half to unresolved V genes, and the rest is unexplained. D and trimming were read from the DNA, whereas the V and J calls and clone size are those reported in that table. The table for this sample lists approximately 89,000 clones; roughly two fifths of them were counted only once. The ten largest clones add up to 0.79% of the sample.

From alopecia areata patients, peripheral blood was collected along with lesional scalp punch biopsies. PBMCs were separated by density centrifugation and stained for CD3, CD4 and CD8, after which CD4+ and CD8+ T cells were sorted on a FACSAria. The origin of this receptor is a human donor with alopecia areata. In this chain, TRBV29-1 is recombined with TRBJ1-5; the D segment cannot be called with confidence. The sequenced sample consisted of CD4+ T cells sorted from blood. In nucleotides, the sequence is TGCAGCGTTGCGGACGGATTTCTGGGCAATCAGCCCCAGCATTTT. Its product reads: CSVADGFLGNQPQHF.